This TCR beta chain originates from a study of T cells after yellow fever vaccination. Study-level information: Any fraction with a low cell number was prepared using SMART-Seq v4 Ultra Low Input. Points from the study as a whole: Among primary-vaccination clones, most reappeared after the booster, at 96% for CD4 and roughly 88% for CD8.

The authors made TCR cDNA by 5'RACE template switching, adding a universal primer site and UMIs. TCRdb reanalysed the 5' RACE reads using MiXCR and keeps one entry per CDR3 protein. Of 300,000 to 350,000 distinct CDR3 sequences listed, roughly 4.3% are singletons. A note on this clonotype: Its antigen remains unknown.

The ends lost 3 bases at V and 9 bases at J; junction bases unmatched: 10. CDR3 size: 15 residues. Germline CDR1 MNHEY, CDR2 SMNVEV (reference sequence). This clonotype was obtained from a man between 18 and 29 years old who received the YFV17D yellow fever vaccine. The genes are TRBV27 and TRBJ2-1, with 8 positions matching TRBD2. The sample here was PBMCs, taken 5 days after the yellow fever booster vaccination. Here the CDR3 reads CASSFHGTRYGEQFF. The DNA of the CDR3 is TGTGCCAGCAGTTTCCACGGGACTAGGTATGGTGAGCAGTTCTTC.